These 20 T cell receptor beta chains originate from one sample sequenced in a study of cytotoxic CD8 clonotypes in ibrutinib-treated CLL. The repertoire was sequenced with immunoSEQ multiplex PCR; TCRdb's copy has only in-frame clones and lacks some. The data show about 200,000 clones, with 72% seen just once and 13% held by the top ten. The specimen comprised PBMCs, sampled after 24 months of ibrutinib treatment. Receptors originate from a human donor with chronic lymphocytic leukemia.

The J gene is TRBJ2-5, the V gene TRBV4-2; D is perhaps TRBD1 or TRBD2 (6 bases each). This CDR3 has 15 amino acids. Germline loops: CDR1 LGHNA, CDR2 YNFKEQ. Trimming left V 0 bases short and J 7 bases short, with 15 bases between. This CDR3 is CASSQEFGGPGTQYF. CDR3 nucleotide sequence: TGTGCCAGCAGCCAAGAGTTCGGGGGCCCGGGGACCCAGTACTTC.

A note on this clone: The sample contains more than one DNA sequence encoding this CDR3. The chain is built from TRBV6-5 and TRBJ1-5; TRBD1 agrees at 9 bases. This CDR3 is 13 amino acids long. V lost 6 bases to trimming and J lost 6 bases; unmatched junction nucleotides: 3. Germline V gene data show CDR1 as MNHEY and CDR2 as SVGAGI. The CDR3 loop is CASSTGGGQPQHF. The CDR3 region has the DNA TGTGCCAGCAGCACAGGGGGCGGTCAGCCCCAGCATTTT.

DNA for the CDR3: TGTGCCAGCAGTTCATCGGGACATTTAAATGAGCAGTTCTTC. Translation: CASSSSGHLNEQFF. V and J are TRBV28 and TRBJ2-1; TRBD1 might be the D (6 bases). The CDR3 runs 14 residues. Germline loops: CDR1 MDHEN, CDR2 SYDVKM. Trimming cost V 4 bases and J 7 bases, with 14 bases left between them.

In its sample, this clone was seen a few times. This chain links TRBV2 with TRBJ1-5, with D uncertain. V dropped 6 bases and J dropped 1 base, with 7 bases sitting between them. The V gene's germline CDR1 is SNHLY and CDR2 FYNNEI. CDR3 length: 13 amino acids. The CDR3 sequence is CASRFGSNQPQHF. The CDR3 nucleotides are TGTGCCAGCAGATTTGGGAGCAATCAGCCCCAGCATTTT. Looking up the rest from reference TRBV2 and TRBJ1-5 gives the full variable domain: EPEVTQTPSHQVTQMGQEVILRCVPISNHLYFYWYRQILGQKVEFLVSFYNNEISEKSEIFDDQFSVERPDGSNFTLKIRSTKLEDSAMYFCASRFGSNQPQHFGDGTRLSIL.

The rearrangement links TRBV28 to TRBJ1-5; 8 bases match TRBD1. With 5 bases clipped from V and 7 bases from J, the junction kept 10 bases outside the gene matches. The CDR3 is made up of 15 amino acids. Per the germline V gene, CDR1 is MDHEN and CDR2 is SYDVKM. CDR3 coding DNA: TGTGCCAGCAGTCCCACAGGGGGAGGTAGGCAGCCCCAGCATTTT. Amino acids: CASSPTGGGRQPQHF. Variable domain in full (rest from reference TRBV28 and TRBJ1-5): DVKVTQSSRYLVKRTGEKVFLECVQDMDHENMFWYRQDPGLGLRLIYFSYDVKMKEKGDIPEGYSVSREKKERFSLILESASTNQTSMYLCASSPTGGGRQPQHFGDGTRLSIL.

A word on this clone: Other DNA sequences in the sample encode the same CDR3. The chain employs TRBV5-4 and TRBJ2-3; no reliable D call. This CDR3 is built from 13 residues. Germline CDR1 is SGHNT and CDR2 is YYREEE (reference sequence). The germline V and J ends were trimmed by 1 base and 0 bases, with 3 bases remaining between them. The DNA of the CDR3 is TGTGCCAGCAGCTTGCGCAGCACAGATACGCAGTATTTT. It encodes CASSLRSTDTQYF. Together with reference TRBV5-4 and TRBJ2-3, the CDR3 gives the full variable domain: ETGVTQSPTHLIKTRGQQVTLRCSSQSGHNTVSWYQQALGQGPQFIFQYYREEENGRGNFPPRFSGLQFPNYSSELNVNALELDDSALYLCASSLRSTDTQYFGPGTRLTVL.

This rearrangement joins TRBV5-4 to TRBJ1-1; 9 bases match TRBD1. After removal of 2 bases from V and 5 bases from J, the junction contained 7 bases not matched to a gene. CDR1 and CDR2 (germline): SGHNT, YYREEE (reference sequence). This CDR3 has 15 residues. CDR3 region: CASSFGTGRATEAFF. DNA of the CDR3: TGTGCCAGCAGCTTCGGGACAGGGAGGGCAACTGAAGCTTTCTTT.

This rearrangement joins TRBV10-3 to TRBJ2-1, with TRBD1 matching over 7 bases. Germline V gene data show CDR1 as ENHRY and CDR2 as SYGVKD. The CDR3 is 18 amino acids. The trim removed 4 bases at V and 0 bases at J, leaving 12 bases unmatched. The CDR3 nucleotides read TGTGCCATCAGTGGCCCTCAGGGGGTCTCTATCTCCTACAATGAGCAGTTCTTC. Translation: CAISGPQGVSISYNEQFF.

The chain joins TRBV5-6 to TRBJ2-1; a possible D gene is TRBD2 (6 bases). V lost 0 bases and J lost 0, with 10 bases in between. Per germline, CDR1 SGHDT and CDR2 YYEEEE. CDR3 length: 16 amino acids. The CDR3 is CASSLASGSSYNEQFF. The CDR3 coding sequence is TGTGCCAGCAGCTTGGCGTCCGGGAGCTCCTACAATGAGCAGTTCTTC.

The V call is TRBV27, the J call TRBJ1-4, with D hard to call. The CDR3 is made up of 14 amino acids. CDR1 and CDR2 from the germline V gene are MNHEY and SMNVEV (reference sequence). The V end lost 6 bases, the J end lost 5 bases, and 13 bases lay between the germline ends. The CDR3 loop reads CASRPGRINEKLFF. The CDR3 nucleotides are TGTGCCAGCAGACCAGGACGAATCAATGAAAAACTGTTTTTT. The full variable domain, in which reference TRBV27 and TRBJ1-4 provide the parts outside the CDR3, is EAQVTQNPRYLITVTGKKLTVTCSQNMNHEYMSWYRQDPGLGLRQIYYSMNVEVTDKGDVPEGYKVSRKEKRNFPLILESPSPNQTSLYFCASRPGRINEKLFFGSGTQLSVL.

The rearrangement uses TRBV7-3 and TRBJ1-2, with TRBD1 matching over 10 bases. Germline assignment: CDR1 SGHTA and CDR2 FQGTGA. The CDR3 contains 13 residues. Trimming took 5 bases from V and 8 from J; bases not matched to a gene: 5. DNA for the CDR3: TGTGCCAGCAGCCGGACAGGGGGTGAAGGCTACACCTTC. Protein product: CASSRTGGEGYTF.

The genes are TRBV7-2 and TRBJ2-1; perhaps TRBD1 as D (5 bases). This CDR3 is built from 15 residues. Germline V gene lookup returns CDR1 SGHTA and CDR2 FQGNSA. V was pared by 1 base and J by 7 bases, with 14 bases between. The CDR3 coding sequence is TGTGCCAGCAGCTTAGACCCTTGGACAAAGAATGAGCAGTTCTTC. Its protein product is CASSLDPWTKNEQFF. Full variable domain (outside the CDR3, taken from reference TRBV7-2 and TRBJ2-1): GAGVSQSPSNKVTEKGKDVELRCDPISGHTALYWYRQSLGQGLEFLIYFQGNSAPDKSGLPSDRFSAERTGGSVSTLTIQRTQQEDSAVYLCASSLDPWTKNEQFFGPGTRLTVL.

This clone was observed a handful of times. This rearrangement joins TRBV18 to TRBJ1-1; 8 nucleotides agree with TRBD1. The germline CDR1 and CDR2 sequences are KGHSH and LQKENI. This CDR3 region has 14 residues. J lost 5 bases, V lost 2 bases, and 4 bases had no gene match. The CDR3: CASSPRTGSTEAFF. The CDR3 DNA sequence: TGTGCCAGCTCACCAAGGACAGGGAGTACTGAAGCTTTCTTT.

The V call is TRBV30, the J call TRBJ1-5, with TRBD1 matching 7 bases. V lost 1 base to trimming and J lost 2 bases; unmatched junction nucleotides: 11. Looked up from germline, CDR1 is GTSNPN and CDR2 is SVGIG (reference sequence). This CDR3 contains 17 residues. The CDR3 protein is CAWSETLGQPGNQPQHF. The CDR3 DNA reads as TGTGCCTGGAGTGAAACCCTGGGACAGCCGGGCAATCAGCCCCAGCATTTT.

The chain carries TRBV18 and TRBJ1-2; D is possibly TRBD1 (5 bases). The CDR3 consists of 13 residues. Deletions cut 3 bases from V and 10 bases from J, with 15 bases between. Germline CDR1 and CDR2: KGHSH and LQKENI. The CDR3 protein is CASSPRVDGTYTF. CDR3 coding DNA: TGTGCCAGCTCACCGAGGGTCGACGGGACCTACACCTTC.

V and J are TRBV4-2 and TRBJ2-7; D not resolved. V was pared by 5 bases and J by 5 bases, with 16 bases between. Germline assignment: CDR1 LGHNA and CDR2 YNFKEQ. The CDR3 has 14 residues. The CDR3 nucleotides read TGTGCCAGCAGCTTGGTGGCAGGCAGCCACGAGCAGTACTTC. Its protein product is CASSLVAGSHEQYF.

The CDR3 sequence is CASSLDLAGANEQFF. The DNA for the CDR3 is TGTGCCAGCAGCTTGGATCTAGCGGGAGCAAATGAGCAGTTCTTC. The J gene is TRBJ2-1, the V gene TRBV5-4, with 10 nucleotides matching TRBD2. Losses at the gene ends were 0 bases for V and 7 bases for J; bases not matched to a gene: 4. The germline V gene encodes CDR1 SGHNT and CDR2 YYREEE (reference sequence). There are 15 residues in the CDR3.

The CDR3 DNA follows: TGTGCCAGCAGCTTCGGCGGGCGCACAGATACGCAGTATTTT. Amino acids: CASSFGGRTDTQYF. The gene calls are TRBV7-3 and TRBJ2-3; D may be TRBD2 (5 bases). Germline lookup yields CDR1 SGHTA and CDR2 FQGTGA. This CDR3 is 14 amino acids long. With 3 bases removed from V and 1 base from J, the gap between germline ends came to 8 bases.

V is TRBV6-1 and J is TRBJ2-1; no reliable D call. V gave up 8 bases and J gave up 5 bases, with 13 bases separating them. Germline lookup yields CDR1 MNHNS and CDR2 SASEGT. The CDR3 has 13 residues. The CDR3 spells CASVPGPNNEQFF. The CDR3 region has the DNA TGTGCCAGCGTCCCAGGTCCCAACAATGAGCAGTTCTTC.

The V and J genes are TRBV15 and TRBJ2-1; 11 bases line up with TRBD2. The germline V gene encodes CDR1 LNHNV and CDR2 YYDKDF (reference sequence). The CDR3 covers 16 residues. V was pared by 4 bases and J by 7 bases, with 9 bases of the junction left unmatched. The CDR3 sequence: CATSNLRTSGLNEQFF. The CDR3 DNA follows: TGTGCCACCAGCAACCTGAGGACTAGCGGGTTGAATGAGCAGTTCTTC.